A single sample gave rise to the 27 T cell receptor beta chains below, sequenced in a study of T cells expressing NK-cell markers. Following a re-call of the 5' RACE reads, TCRdb has one entry per CDR3 protein and lacks DNA. The ten most abundant clones cover more than 35% of a sample with some 140,000 distinct CDR3 sequences. Sample: blood T cells: a sorted CD56 or NKG2C T cell subset, CD4+ or CD8+ T cells, or bulk PBMC T cells (not recorded which). The receptor source for this set is a woman between 50 and 59 years old in good health.

The rearrangement joins TRBV6-5 to TRBJ2-2; TCRdb's D gene call, TRBD1, goes unchecked for lack of DNA. Germline CDR1 MNHEY, CDR2 SVGAGI. This CDR3 has 18 amino acids. The CDR3 spells CASSYPSGGQENTGELFF.

The chain joins TRBV6-5 to TRBJ2-3; as DNA is missing, the TRBD1 call by TCRdb cannot be tested. CDR1 is MNHEY, CDR2 SVGAGI, per germline. The CDR3 is made up of 14 amino acids. This CDR3 is CAIRQGVGTDTQYF.

The chain is built from TRBV12-3 or TRBV12-4 and TRBJ2-1; TCRdb gives TRBD1 as the D gene, but with no DNA this cannot be confirmed. There are 11 residues in the CDR3. This CDR3 reads CASSLGQEQFF.

V and J are TRBV12-3 or TRBV12-4 and TRBJ2-2; lacking DNA, the TRBD1 call made by TCRdb goes unchecked. There are 14 residues in the CDR3. This CDR3 is CASEQGASAGELFF.

This chain connects TRBV4-1 to TRBJ2-3; TCRdb picks TRBD1, but there is no DNA to check that call. The CDR3 runs 13 residues. CDR1 is MGHRA and CDR2 is YSYEKL in the germline V gene. CDR3 amino acids: CASSHDNGNTQYF.

This chain links TRBV12-3 or TRBV12-4 with TRBJ2-5; TCRdb returns TRBD1, unconfirmable since there is no DNA. The CDR3 sequence is 12 residues long. The CDR3 loop is CASRQGERTQYF.

The chain has TRBV5-1 and TRBJ2-2; the D gene TCRdb calls, TRBD1, cannot be checked with no DNA. This CDR3 region has 14 residues. CDR1 and CDR2 from the germline V gene are SGHRS and YFSETQ. The chain's CDR3 is CASSLTGNTGELFF. Complete variable domain (other parts from reference TRBV5-1 and TRBJ2-2): KAGVTQTPRYLIKTRGQQVTLSCSPISGHRSVSWYQQTPGQGLQFLFEYFSETQRNKGNFPGRFSGRQFSNSRSEMNVSTLELGDSALYLCASSLTGNTGELFFGEGSRLTVL.

V gene TRBV5-4 combines with J gene TRBJ2-1; with no DNA, the TCRdb D assignment of TRBD1 cannot be verified. The CDR3 sequence is 15 residues long. Germline V gene lookup returns CDR1 SGHNT and CDR2 YYREEE (reference sequence). The CDR3 here is CASSTNRVIHNEQFF.

The rearrangement links TRBV12-3 or TRBV12-4 to TRBJ2-1; checking the TCRdb D call of TRBD2 is not possible without DNA. This CDR3 has 15 amino acids. CDR3 amino acids: CASSLAGGMGNEQFF.

V gene TRBV29-1 combines with J gene TRBJ2-1; absent DNA, TCRdb's TRBD1 call cannot be checked. Germline values: CDR1 SQVTM, CDR2 ANQGSEA. The CDR3 totals 13 residues. This CDR3 reads CSADPGQGHEQFF.

The genes are TRBV29-1 and TRBJ2-3; TCRdb returns TRBD2, unconfirmable since there is no DNA. Per germline, CDR1 SQVTM and CDR2 ANQGSEA. The CDR3 has 14 amino acids. The CDR3 reads CSVPRLAGTDTQYF.

The chain couples TRBV29-1 to TRBJ2-1; the TRBD2 assignment by TCRdb is unverifiable without DNA. CDR1 SQVTM and CDR2 ANQGSEA come from the germline V gene. The CDR3 length is 15 residues. The CDR3 spells CSVETSRSSYNEQFF.

The chain employs TRBV5-1 and TRBJ1-3. The CDR3 runs 14 residues. Germline V gene sequence: CDR1 SGHRS, CDR2 YFSETQ. CDR3 loop: CASSFGENGNTIYF.

The chain carries TRBV7-9 and TRBJ1-2. The germline CDR1 and CDR2 sequences are SEHNR and FQNEAQ (reference sequence). CDR3 length: 18 residues. CDR3 residues: CASSELEGQRPFNYGYTF.

This chain connects TRBV10-3 to TRBJ2-1; TCRdb proposes TRBD1, but this gene call is untestable without DNA. The CDR3 totals 15 residues. The germline V gene encodes CDR1 ENHRY and CDR2 SYGVKD. CDR3 in amino acids: CAISGTGDSYNEQFF.

The chain employs TRBV7-8 and TRBJ2-2; the D call from TCRdb, TRBD2, cannot be confirmed without DNA. This CDR3 is built from 16 residues. Germline V gene sequence: CDR1 SGHVS, CDR2 FQNEAQ. This CDR3 reads CASSSSPERVTGELFF.

V gene TRBV19 combines with J gene TRBJ1-1. The CDR3 loop spans 13 amino acids. Germline V CDR1 and CDR2: LNHDA, SQIVND (reference sequence). The CDR3 spells CASSVSLNTEAFF.

The chain uses TRBV20-1 and TRBJ2-5; the TRBD1 assignment by TCRdb is unverifiable without DNA. Germline V gene lookup returns CDR1 DFQATT and CDR2 SNEGSKA (reference sequence). This CDR3 is built from 13 residues. This chain's CDR3 is CSARYGRLGDQYF.

The V gene is TRBV12-3 or TRBV12-4, the J gene TRBJ1-3; TCRdb's D gene call, TRBD1, goes unchecked for lack of DNA. The CDR3 runs 14 residues. CDR3 amino acids: CASGGEDSGNTIYF.

The gene calls are TRBV28 and TRBJ2-5; TCRdb returns TRBD1, unconfirmable since there is no DNA. CDR1 is MDHEN, CDR2 SYDVKM, per germline. The CDR3 consists of 14 residues. The CDR3 loop reads CASSLEDRAETQYF. Full variable domain (remainder filled in from reference TRBV28 and TRBJ2-5): DVKVTQSSRYLVKRTGEKVFLECVQDMDHENMFWYRQDPGLGLRLIYFSYDVKMKEKGDIPEGYSVSREKKERFSLILESASTNQTSMYLCASSLEDRAETQYFGPGTRLLVL.

V gene TRBV20-1 combines with J gene TRBJ2-1; lacking DNA, the TRBD1 call made by TCRdb goes unchecked. The V gene's germline CDR1 is DFQATT and CDR2 SNEGSKA (reference sequence). The CDR3 has 15 amino acids. The CDR3 sequence is CSARVAGSQYNEQFF.

This rearrangement joins TRBV6-2 or TRBV6-3 to TRBJ2-1; the D call of TRBD2 rests on TCRdb alone, since no DNA is present to check it. From germline, CDR1 is MNHEY and CDR2 SVGEGT. The CDR3 is 16 amino acids. The CDR3 region is CASRGREGRSYNEQFF.

The rearrangement joins TRBV2 to TRBJ1-1. This CDR3 region has 17 residues. Germline assignment: CDR1 SNHLY and CDR2 FYNNEI. This CDR3 reads CASSALTVTSGNTEAFF.

The chain carries TRBV19 and TRBJ1-6. This CDR3 region has 15 residues. Germline CDR1 LNHDA, CDR2 SQIVND (reference sequence). CDR3 region: CASSIVSQSNSPLHF.

The chain combines TRBV25-1 with TRBJ2-3. This CDR3 comprises 16 residues. From germline, CDR1 is MGHDK and CDR2 SYGVNS. The CDR3 here is CASSEWAASSTDTQYF.

The CDR3 protein is CASTHGQDYEQYF. The rearrangement joins TRBV3-1 to TRBJ2-7; TCRdb's D call of TRBD1 is untestable without DNA. The CDR3 is made up of 13 amino acids. The germline CDR1 and CDR2 sequences are LGHDT and YNNKEL (reference sequence).

This chain joins TRBV7-9 and TRBJ2-7; TCRdb returns TRBD2, unconfirmable since there is no DNA. The CDR3 extends over 15 amino acids. In germline, CDR1 is SEHNR, CDR2 FQNEAQ (reference sequence). CDR3 sequence: CASSFTSGLSYEQYF. The complete variable domain, with remaining parts taken from reference TRBV7-9 and TRBJ2-7, reads DTGVSQNPRHKITKRGQNVTFRCDPISEHNRLYWYRQTLGQGPEFLTYFQNEAQLEKSRLLSDRFSAERPKGSFSTLEIQRTEQGDSAMYLCASSFTSGLSYEQYFGPGTRLTVT.